This TCR beta chain was recovered during a study of cytomegalovirus exposure and HLA in healthy donors (dated by TCRdb to the late 2010s). About the full investigation: In an earlier analysis of 450 to 750 of the donors, roughly 300 Gb of sequence data and approximately 120 million unique TCR beta sequences from 180 million or so T cells were reported. Around 330 gigabases of sequencing data and approximately 91 million unique TCR sequences made up an early release that covered nearly 650 HLA-typed donors. Of the roughly 400 genotyped donors, roughly 76% were placed in the genetic ancestry cluster associated with self-reported Caucasian donors. Because of strong linkage in the cohort, five DR-DQ haplotypes were treated as single units for association and clustering. HLA typing covered class I and class II loci at four-digit resolution. The study profiled the T cell repertoires of 500 to 800 subjects by immunosequencing and related them to cytomegalovirus serostatus. Donor age, sex, ethnicity and CMV serostatus were collected together with the repertoire data. In addition to the first cohort of about 650 subjects, a separate validation cohort of over 90 different subjects was used. Rather than using new phenotypic data, the later analysis identified candidate immune exposures from TCR beta sequences and from how often those sequences occurred across donors. The aim of the study was to test whether cataloging public T cell receptors could identify signatures of past pathogen exposure. A later analysis re-examined previously published TCR beta repertoires from several hundred donors and added high-resolution HLA genotyping to investigate patterns of TCR occurrence. All discovery cohort repertoires had been generated on a single sequencing platform. Genome-wide SNP genotypes for about three fifths of the roughly 670 donors were used in a later genetic analysis, which treated that subset as a discovery cohort. An earlier analysis of approximately 630 of the donors applied high-throughput TCR beta sequencing to assess whether each TCR beta V gene segment acted as functional or pseudogenic. Typing coverage varied by locus: roughly 629-640 donors for A, B, C, DRB1 and DQB1; about 520 for DQA1; more than 600 for DPA1; under 490 for DPB1. To predict cytomegalovirus infection status, the study combined high-throughput TCR immunosequencing, statistical association of individual TCRs with disease status, and machine learning. Across around 400 genotyped donors of the cohort, an average of about 240,000 unique TCR beta nucleotide sequences per donor were sequenced, and 15% to 20% of those sequences were non-productive. On the study overall, not on this receptor specifically: Most CMV-associated TCR beta chains appeared to be HLA-restricted in a later analysis, and the HLA associations seemed to be driven largely by CMV exposure. In a later analysis, HLA-associated TCR beta chains showed more clonal expansion and lower generation probabilities than non-associated chains that were equally common. In the study, some 180 TCR beta chains were listed as associated with cytomegalovirus. The cohort was sequenced for TCR beta chains only, and without alpha or paired-chain data the features that could be detected were limited. A cluster of highly shared sequence variants was judged likely to be a technical artifact of the sequencing pipeline. Across donors, most TCR sequences were observed very rarely, whereas some public TCRs were present in many individuals. When HLA alleles, especially DR and DQ, strongly co-occurred, TCR associations were difficult to assign to individual alleles. It was suggested by the authors that the approach could potentially be generalized to other disease states and immunological phenotypes. Immune exposure information for the cohort was limited to CMV serostatus. According to a later analysis, parvovirus B19, influenza, CMV and Epstein-Barr virus appeared linked to several top co-occurrence clusters. Some IMGT-functional V segments, including TRBV6-2 and TRBV6-3, could not be distinguished by the 87-base-pair reads and were therefore excluded. Presence/absence analyses assumed roughly uniform sequencing depth across donors, an assumption that may not hold. A further reported finding was that TCR beta sequences accurately predicted the HLA-A and HLA-B alleles for most subjects in the first cohort. In a later analysis, the rate of TCR association differed among HLA loci, with DRB1 alleles having the most associated TCRs and HLA-C alleles having the fewest. In an earlier analysis of approximately 590 of the donors, most TCR beta V segments appeared in productive rearrangements about 90% or about 30% of the time, broadly matching IMGT annotations. In a later genetic analysis, fewer N-insertions in productive TCRs were reported among donors in an Asian-associated ancestry cluster than the roughly 710-donor mean. At a false discovery rate of 0.05, a later analysis linked approximately 18,000 TCR beta sequences to specific HLA alleles. V-gene and J-gene trimming of TCR beta chains was associated with a missense DCLRE1C variant in a later genetic analysis, and the association was replicated in an independent cohort. In vitro tests confirmed that a few of the cytomegalovirus-associated TCR beta chains recognize cytomegalovirus antigens. In both the original and validation cohorts, the classifier was reported to diagnose cytomegalovirus status with high specificity and sensitivity. Because HLA typing was unavailable for some donors at each locus, only the typed subset was used in association tests. Because counts were too low, seventeen rarely observed V segments, including chromosome 9 orphons, were left out of the earlier analysis of roughly 600 of the donors. Correlated functional status among segregating V segments might be attributable to linkage disequilibrium, but an unknown experimental factor could not be ruled out.

In total, 500 to 700 healthy bone marrow donors made up the cohort. At the time of sampling, every cohort member was nominally healthy, though immune exposures that went unrecorded were likely present. The donor was CMV seropositive and was included in the group of 250 to 300 seropositive cohort members. Every donor gave a peripheral blood sample, and the peripheral blood mononuclear cells from that sample were used for TCR beta sequencing. The Qiagen DNeasy Blood Extraction Kit was used to extract genomic DNA from the blood cell samples. CDR1 and CDR2 (MNHEY, SMNVEV) derive from the germline V gene (reference sequence). From cysteine to phenylalanine, the CDR3 is 17 amino acids long. This entry keeps only the CDR3 DNA: 51 bases, framed from base 1. The library was obtained by the immunoSEQ multiplex PCR assay. The multiplex PCR relied on a mix of 60 forward primers for TCR Vbeta segments and 13 reverse primers for TCR Jbeta segments. The CDR3 region of rearranged TCR beta genes was amplified from genomic DNA with a multiplex PCR assay. Amplified TCR beta libraries were sequenced as 87-base-pair reads on the Illumina HiSeq System. The authors' pipeline ran thus. In a later analysis, approximately 74 million unique TCR beta chains were counted across the roughly 700 repertoires, and roughly 11 million of these chains were shared by at least two donors. To remove PCR and sequencing errors, raw reads were error-corrected and collapsed into unique sequences using a nearest-neighbor algorithm that merged closely related sequences. To assign V, D and J gene segments, CDR3 sequences were aligned to IMGT reference sequences. For a sequence to be retained, at least a six-nucleotide match to both a V gene segment and a J gene segment was required. A rearrangement counted as productive if the CDR3 had no stop codons and remained in frame with V and J, and every other rearrangement counted as non-productive. CDR3 was defined according to IMGT convention as the region running from the second conserved V-encoded cysteine to the conserved J-encoded phenylalanine. The earlier analysis of about 500 of the donors excluded sequences that lacked an unambiguous match to a single V gene segment. In an earlier analysis of approximately 610 of the donors, V segments were called functional above 56.7% productive rearrangements and were called segregating when the between-donor standard deviation exceeded 5%. A statistical classification framework was built for diagnosing cytomegalovirus status from the catalog of TCR beta chain sequences. In a later analysis, TCR nucleotide sequences were compared against IMGT/GENE-DB human TR gene sequences so that V and J genes could be assigned. A later analysis assigned CDR3 sequences and most-parsimonious VDJ recombination scenarios with the TCRdist pipeline. In a later analysis, every TCR beta chain was defined by the combination of its CDR3 amino acid sequence and its V-gene family, and reads without a unique V-gene family were dropped. As a way to deal with suspected cross-contamination and a sequencing artifact, a later analysis dropped 450 to 600 nucleotide sequences that were highly shared and had low generation probability. A later analysis calculated a clonal expansion index for each public chain from normalized within-repertoire ranks of inferred template counts. In a later analysis, generation probabilities were computed using a VDJ recombination model fitted to out-of-frame rearrangements, and the results were checked against IGoR. In a later analysis, TCR-TCR, TCR-HLA and TCR-CMV co-occurrence was scored with hypergeometric tests, and a repertoire-size bias correction was applied to TCR pairs. In a later analysis, false discovery rates were estimated by permuting HLA or CMV assignments 20 times. A later analysis grouped co-occurring TCRs with DBSCAN, adding TCRdist sequence similarity when clustering within HLA-allele-positive subsets. Co-occurrence clustering excluded repertoires with fewer than 30,000 or more than 120,000 public chains, plus five with anomalous nucleotide sharing. TCRdb's version of the immuneACCESS table is confined to in-frame rearrangements and falls short of the full clone set. An unresolved V gene accounts for under half of the shortfall where checked; the remainder is of unknown origin. Clone size and the V and J calls come from that table; the DNA yielded D and trimming. For this sample there are 60,000 to 70,000 clones; approximately 71% appear just once. The ten largest clonotypes hold roughly 7.7% of the sample.

A note on this clone: Its antigen is currently not known. Base qualities are not at hand, and no much larger clone is one base apart.

This receptor was obtained from a man between 60 and 70 years old in good health and CMV-seropositive. Sequenced sample: PBMCs. The rearrangement joined TRBV27 to TRBJ2-5; TRBD2 is a weak D gene call, 7 bases matching. TRBJ2-7 matches the DNA end more closely, so the J call is doubtful. The bases are TGTGCCAGCAGTTTAGGGATGGCTCGGGGGGCACCCTACGAGCAGTACTTC. This translates into CASSLGMARGAPYEQYF.